This record covers a single TCR beta chain. Per the germline V gene, CDR1 is MNHEY and CDR2 is SVGAGI. CDR3 length equals 13 residues. V was cut by 8 bases and J by 5 bases, with 15 bases left in between. Libraries were prepared by immunoSEQ multiplex PCR; TCRdb keeps only in-frame clonotypes and omits some of them. The sample consists of some 120,000 clones, more than 75% of them appearing once. The entry originates in a study of blood T cell repertoires in COVID-19. Across the whole study: PBMCs, B-cell-depleted T cells, or T cells were the source of the cDNA or gDNA that made up the material.

The chain joins TRBV6-5 to TRBJ2-5, with D perhaps TRBD2 (7 bases). The TCR sequence derives from a man aged 40-49 years with acute or convalescent COVID-19. The sample consisted of peripheral blood. CDR3 loop: CASRGGGVETQYF. Written as DNA, the CDR3 is TGTGCCAGCCGGGGAGGGGGGGTCGAGACCCAGTACTTC.